This T cell receptor (beta chain) came from a study of blood T cell repertoires in COVID-19. Looking at the study overall: Sites across the United States, Italy and Spain contributed samples from acute and convalescent COVID-19.

Sequencing used immunoSEQ multiplex PCR; TCRdb keeps in-frame clones, though not all of them. Here the sample spans 120,000 or so clones, over 75% being singletons. The CDR3 covers 17 residues. Germline lookup yields CDR1 LGHDT and CDR2 YNNKEL (reference sequence). V was shortened by 1 base and J by 4 bases, with 19 bases between the two germline ends. Sequencing was performed on peripheral blood. This receptor was obtained from a man between 45 and 60 years old with acute or convalescent COVID-19. V gene TRBV3-1 (or the pseudogene TRBV3-2) combines with J gene TRBJ2-5; perhaps TRBD1 as D (7 bases). The CDR3 region is CASSQGEPGDRVETQYF. The CDR3 DNA follows: TGTGCCAGCAGCCAAGGGGAACCGGGGGACAGAGTAGAGACCCAGTACTTC.